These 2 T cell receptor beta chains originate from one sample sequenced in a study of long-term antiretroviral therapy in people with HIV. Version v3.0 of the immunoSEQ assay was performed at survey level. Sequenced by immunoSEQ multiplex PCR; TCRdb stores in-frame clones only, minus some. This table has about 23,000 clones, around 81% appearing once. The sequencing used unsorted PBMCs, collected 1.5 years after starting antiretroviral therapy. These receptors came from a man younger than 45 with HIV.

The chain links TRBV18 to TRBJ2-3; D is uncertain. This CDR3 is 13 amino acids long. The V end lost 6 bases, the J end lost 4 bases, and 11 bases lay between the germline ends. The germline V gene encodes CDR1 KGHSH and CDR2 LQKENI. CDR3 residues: CASSQDNADTQYF. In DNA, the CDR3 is TGTGCCAGCTCTCAAGACAATGCAGATACGCAGTATTTT. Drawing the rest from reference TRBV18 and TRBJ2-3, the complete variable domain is NAGVMQNPRHLVRRRGQEARLRCSPMKGHSHVYWYRQLPEEGLKFMVYLQKENIIDESGMPKERFSAEFPKEGPSILRIQQVVRGDSAAYFCASSQDNADTQYFGPGTRLTVL.

The CDR3 is CASSAGWSSGNTIYF. The CDR3 bases are TGTGCCAGCAGTGCAGGATGGAGCTCTGGAAACACCATATATTTT. This chain uses TRBV27 with TRBJ1-3, with D unresolved. The CDR3 loop spans 15 amino acids. Germline V gives CDR1 MNHEY, CDR2 SMNVEV (reference sequence). The V end lost 5 bases, the J end lost 0 bases, and 11 bases lay between the germline ends.